This T cell receptor (beta chain) was captured in a study of cytomegalovirus exposure and HLA in healthy donors. Overall study: Prior work identified around 120 million unique TCR beta sequences in approximately 180 million T cells. General observations from the study: V segments that were indistinguishable, TRBV6-2 and TRBV6-3 among them, were omitted from analysis. Sequencing probably produced one cluster of sequence variants that were highly shared. Earlier analysis found most TCR beta V segments productive about 87% or about 30% of the time.

PCR involved 60 Vbeta and 13 Jbeta primers. Measured with immunoSEQ multiplex PCR; TCRdb has only the in-frame clones, and not every one. The table lists 99,000 or so clones, about a tenth of them singletons. The CDR3 covers 15 residues. Between the trimmed V and J ends, which lost 5 bases and 4 bases, there was a span of 15 bases. Germline CDR1 SGHTA, CDR2 FQGNSA. This clone was seen a few times. Its target is not known. This TCR was sampled from a man aged 40-49 years in good health and CMV-seropositive. This chain uses TRBV7-2 with TRBJ1-5; tentatively, D is TRBD1 (5 bases). The sample taken for sequencing was PBMCs. For the CDR3, the DNA is TGTGCCAGCAGCCTGACCGGGACTGATAATCAGCCCCAGCATTTT. Its translation is CASSLTGTDNQPQHF.